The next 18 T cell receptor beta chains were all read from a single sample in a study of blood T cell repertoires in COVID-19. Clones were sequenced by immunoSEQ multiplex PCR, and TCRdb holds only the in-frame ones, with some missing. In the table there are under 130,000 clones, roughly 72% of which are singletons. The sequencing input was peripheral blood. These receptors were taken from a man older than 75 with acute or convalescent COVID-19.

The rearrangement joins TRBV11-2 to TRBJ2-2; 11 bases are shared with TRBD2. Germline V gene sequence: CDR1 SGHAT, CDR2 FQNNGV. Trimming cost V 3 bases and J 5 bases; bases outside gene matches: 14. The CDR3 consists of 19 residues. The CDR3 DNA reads TGTGCCAGCAGCTTTTCCGTACTAGCGGGAGTAAGAGTGACCGGGGAGCTGTTTTTT. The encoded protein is CASSFSVLAGVRVTGELFF.

The CDR3 DNA sequence: TGTGCCATCAGTGAGTCAACCCGGAGCTACGAGCAGTACTTC. It codes for CAISESTRSYEQYF. The J gene is TRBJ2-7, the V gene TRBV10-3; D is unclear. This CDR3 is built from 14 residues. V dropped 0 bases and J dropped 3 bases, with 9 bases sitting between them. In germline, CDR1 is ENHRY, CDR2 SYGVKD.

The CDR3 region is CASSQAGLAGGADTQYF. CDR3 bases: TGCGCCAGCAGCCAAGCCGGACTAGCGGGAGGGGCAGATACGCAGTATTTT. The J gene is TRBJ2-3, the V gene TRBV4-1, with 15 bases that match TRBD2. This CDR3 is 17 amino acids long. Unmatched junction bases numbered 3, after V lost 1 base and J lost 4 bases. Germline assignment: CDR1 MGHRA and CDR2 YSYEKL.

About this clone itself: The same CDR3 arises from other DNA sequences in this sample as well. The CDR3 sequence: CASSLSYNEQFF. The CDR3 region has the DNA TGTGCCAGCAGTCTCTCCTACAATGAGCAGTTCTTC. V and J are TRBV28 and TRBJ2-1; D uncertain. Germline-derived CDR1 and CDR2 are MDHEN and SYDVKM. CDR3 length: 12 amino acids. V was clipped by 5 bases and J by 0 bases, with 2 bases between them.

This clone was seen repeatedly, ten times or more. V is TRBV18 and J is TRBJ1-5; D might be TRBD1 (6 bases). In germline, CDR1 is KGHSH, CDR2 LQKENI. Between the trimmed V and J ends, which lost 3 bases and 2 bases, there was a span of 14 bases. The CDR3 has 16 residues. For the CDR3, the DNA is TGTGCCAGCTCACCCGGACCCTCAGGGGGCAATCAGCCCCAGCATTTT. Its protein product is CASSPGPSGGNQPQHF.

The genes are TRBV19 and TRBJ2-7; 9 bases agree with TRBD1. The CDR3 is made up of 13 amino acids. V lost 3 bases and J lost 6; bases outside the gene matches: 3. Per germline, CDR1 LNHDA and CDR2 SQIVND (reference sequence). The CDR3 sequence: CASSITGGGEQYF. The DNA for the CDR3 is TGTGCCAGTAGTATTACAGGGGGCGGCGAGCAGTACTTC. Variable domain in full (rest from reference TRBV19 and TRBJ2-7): DGGITQSPKYLFRKEGQNVTLSCEQNLNHDAMYWYRQDPGQGLRLIYYSQIVNDFQKGDIAEGYSVSREKKESFPLTVTSAQKNPTAFYLCASSITGGGEQYFGPGTRLTVT.

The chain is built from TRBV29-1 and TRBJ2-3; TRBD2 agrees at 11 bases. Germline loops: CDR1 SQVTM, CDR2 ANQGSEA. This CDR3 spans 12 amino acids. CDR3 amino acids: CAVTSGSDTQYF. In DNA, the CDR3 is TGCGCCGTAACTAGCGGGAGTGATACGCAGTATTTT.

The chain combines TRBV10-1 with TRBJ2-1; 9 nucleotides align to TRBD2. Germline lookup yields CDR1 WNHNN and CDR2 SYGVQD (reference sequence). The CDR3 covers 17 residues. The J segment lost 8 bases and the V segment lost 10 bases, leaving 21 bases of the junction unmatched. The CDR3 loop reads CAIIVSSSGMIRHEQFF. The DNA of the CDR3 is TGCGCCATCATAGTTTCGTCTAGCGGGATGATCCGGCATGAGCAGTTCTTC.

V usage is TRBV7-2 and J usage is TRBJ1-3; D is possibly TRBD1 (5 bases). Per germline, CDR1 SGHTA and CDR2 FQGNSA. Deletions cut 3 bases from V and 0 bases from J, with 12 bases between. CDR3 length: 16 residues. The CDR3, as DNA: TGTGCCAGCAGCTTTGGGGCCTCTAGCTCTGGAAACACCATATATTTT. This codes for CASSFGASSSGNTIYF.

The CDR3 nucleotides are TGTGCCAGCAGCCCAACGGCGGGAGGGACCTACGAGCAGTACTTC. It yields the protein CASSPTAGGTYEQYF. The chain is built from TRBV4-2 and TRBJ2-7, with 9 nucleotides matching TRBD2. The CDR3 covers 15 residues. Germline CDR1 and CDR2: LGHNA and YNFKEQ. The V segment lost 4 bases and the J segment 2 bases; nucleotides outside the gene matches: 6.

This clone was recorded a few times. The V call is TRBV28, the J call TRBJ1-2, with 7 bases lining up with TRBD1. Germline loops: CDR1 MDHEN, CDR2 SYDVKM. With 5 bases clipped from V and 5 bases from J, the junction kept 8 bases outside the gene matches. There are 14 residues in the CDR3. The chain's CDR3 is CASSPPGGGYGYTF. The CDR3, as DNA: TGTGCCAGCAGTCCGCCAGGGGGAGGATATGGCTACACCTTC.

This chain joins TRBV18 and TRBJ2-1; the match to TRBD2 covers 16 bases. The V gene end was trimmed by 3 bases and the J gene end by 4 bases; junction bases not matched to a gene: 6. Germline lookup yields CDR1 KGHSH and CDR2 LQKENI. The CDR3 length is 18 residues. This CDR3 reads CASSPGLAGGPTYNEQFF. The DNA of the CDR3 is TGTGCCAGCTCACCGGGACTAGCGGGAGGGCCAACTTACAATGAGCAGTTCTTC. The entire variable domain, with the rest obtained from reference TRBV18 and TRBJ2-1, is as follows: NAGVMQNPRHLVRRRGQEARLRCSPMKGHSHVYWYRQLPEEGLKFMVYLQKENIIDESGMPKERFSAEFPKEGPSILRIQQVVRGDSAAYFCASSPGLAGGPTYNEQFFGPGTRLTVL.

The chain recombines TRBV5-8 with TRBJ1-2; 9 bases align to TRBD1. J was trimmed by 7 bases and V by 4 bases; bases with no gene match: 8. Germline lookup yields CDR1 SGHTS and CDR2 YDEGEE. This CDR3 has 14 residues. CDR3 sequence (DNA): TGTGCCAGCAGCATTGGACAGGGGCGCGGTGGCTACACCTTC. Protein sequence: CASSIGQGRGGYTF.

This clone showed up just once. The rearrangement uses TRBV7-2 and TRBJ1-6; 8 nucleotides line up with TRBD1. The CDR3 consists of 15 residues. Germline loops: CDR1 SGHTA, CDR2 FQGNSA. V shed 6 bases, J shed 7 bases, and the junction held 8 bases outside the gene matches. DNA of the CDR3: TGTGCCAGCAGAACACCGGGACAGGCGAATTCACCCCTCCACTTT. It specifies CASRTPGQANSPLHF. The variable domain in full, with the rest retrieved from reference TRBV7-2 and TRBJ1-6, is GAGVSQSPSNKVTEKGKDVELRCDPISGHTALYWYRQSLGQGLEFLIYFQGNSAPDKSGLPSDRFSAERTGGSVSTLTIQRTQQEDSAVYLCASRTPGQANSPLHFGNGTRLTVT.

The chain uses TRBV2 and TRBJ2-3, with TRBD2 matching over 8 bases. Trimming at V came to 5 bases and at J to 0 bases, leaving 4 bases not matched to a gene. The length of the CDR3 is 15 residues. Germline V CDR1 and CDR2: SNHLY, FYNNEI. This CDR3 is CASSTSGASTDTQYF. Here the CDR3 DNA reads TGTGCCAGCAGTACTAGCGGAGCTAGCACAGATACGCAGTATTTT.

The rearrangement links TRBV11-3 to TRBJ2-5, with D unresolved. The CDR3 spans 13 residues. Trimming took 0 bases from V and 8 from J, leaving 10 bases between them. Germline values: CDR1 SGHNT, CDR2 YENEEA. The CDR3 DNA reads TGTGCCAGCAGCTTAGACAGACACGCTACCCAGTACTTC. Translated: CASSLDRHATQYF. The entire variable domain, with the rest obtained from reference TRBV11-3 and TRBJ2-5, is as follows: EAGVVQSPRYKIIEKKQPVAFWCNPISGHNTLYWYLQNLGQGPELLIRYENEEAVDDSQLPKDRFSAERLKGVDSTLKIQPAELGDSAVYLCASSLDRHATQYFGPGTRLLVL.

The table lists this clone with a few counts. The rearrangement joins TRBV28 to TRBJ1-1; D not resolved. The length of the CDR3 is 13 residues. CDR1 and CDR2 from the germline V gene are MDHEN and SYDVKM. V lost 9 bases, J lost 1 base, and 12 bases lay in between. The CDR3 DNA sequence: TGTGCCAGTTCCGCAGGCCCGAACACTGAAGCTTTCTTT. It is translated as CASSAGPNTEAFF.

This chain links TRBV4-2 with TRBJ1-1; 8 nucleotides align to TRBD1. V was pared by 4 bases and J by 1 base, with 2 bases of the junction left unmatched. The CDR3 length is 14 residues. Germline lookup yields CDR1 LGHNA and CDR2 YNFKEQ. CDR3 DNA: TGTGCCAGCAGCCCTGGACAGGGGAACACTGAAGCTTTCTTT. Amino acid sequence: CASSPGQGNTEAFF.